This is a list of T cell receptor beta chains from one sample in a study of blood T cell repertoires in COVID-19. Sequencing was performed with immunoSEQ multiplex PCR; in TCRdb, only in-frame clones are kept and a portion is missing. The sample carries 140,000 or so clones, 84% recorded once. The sample was PBMCs or T cells enriched from blood (not recorded which). The receptors here all came from a woman aged 18-35 years who had been exposed to COVID-19. Both conserved end residues are part of each CDR3. A D gene is named only where the DNA matches it firmly. Clone size is stated in some rows and not others, as once, few, many or a class when expanded.

cdr3_aa,cdr3_nt,clone_size,v_call,j_call,d_call
CASSDSAGGPDTQYF,TGTGCCAGCAGTGACTCAGCGGGAGGGCCAGATACGCAGTATTTT,few,TRBV6-4,TRBJ2-3,TRBD2
CASSWTPGDPEAFF,TGTGCCAGTAGTTGGACCCCGGGGGATCCTGAAGCTTTCTTT,NA,TRBV19,TRBJ1-1,NA
CASSQGQGHGYTF,TGCGCCAGCAGCCAAGGACAGGGTCATGGCTACACCTTC,NA,TRBV4-3,TRBJ1-2,TRBD1
CASSLWGTGNSPLHF,TGTGCCAGCAGCTTGTGGGGGACAGGAAATTCACCCCTCCACTTT,NA,TRBV5-5,TRBJ1-6,TRBD1
CASRFVDGGPQHF,TGTGCCAGCAGGTTCGTGGACGGGGGGCCCCAGCATTTT,NA,TRBV27,TRBJ1-5,NA
CAWSAGGGYTF,TGTGCCTGGTCAGCAGGGGGCGGCTACACCTTC,NA,TRBV30,TRBJ1-2,TRBD1
CASSGGRINGYTF,TGTGCCAGCAGTGGGGGCAGGATCAATGGCTACACCTTC,NA,TRBV2,TRBJ1-2,NA
CASEQGLQKAYEQYF,TGTGCCAGTGAACAGGGGCTCCAAAAAGCCTACGAGCAGTACTTC,NA,TRBV2,TRBJ2-7,TRBD1
CASSGSRQGLRNQPQHF,TGTGCCAGCAGCGGCTCTCGACAGGGGTTGCGCAATCAGCCCCAGCATTTT,NA,TRBV2,TRBJ1-5,TRBD1
CASSLLGGRRLNEQFF,TGTGCCAGCAGCTTGCTTGGCGGGAGGAGGTTAAATGAGCAGTTCTTC,NA,TRBV7-2,TRBJ2-1,TRBD2
CASSLPRGGARLEKLFF,TGTGCCAGCAGTTTGCCCCGTGGGGGGGCGCGTCTTGAAAAACTGTTTTTT,once,TRBV28,TRBJ1-4,NA
CASSHYRGDFYEQYF,TGTGCCAGCAGTCATTACAGGGGGGACTTCTACGAGCAGTACTTC,NA,TRBV28,TRBJ2-7,TRBD1
CASTRGLELAGDQETQYF,TGTGCCAGCACCAGGGGCCTGGAACTAGCGGGAGACCAAGAGACCCAGTACTTC,NA,TRBV28,TRBJ2-5,TRBD2
CASSITSGNTGELFF,TGCGCCAGCAGCATCACCTCAGGGAACACCGGGGAGCTGTTTTTT,NA,TRBV5-1,TRBJ2-2,NA
CASSLRTGAGELFF,TGTGCCAGCAGTCTTAGGACAGGGGCCGGGGAGCTGTTTTTT,NA,TRBV6-5,TRBJ2-2,TRBD1
CASQSGVGYEQYF,TGTGCCAGCCAGAGCGGGGTAGGCTACGAGCAGTACTTC,NA,TRBV12-3/TRBV12-4,TRBJ2-7,TRBD2
CASSSGDGSNQPQHF,TGTGCCAGCAGCTCGGGGGACGGAAGCAATCAGCCCCAGCATTTT,NA,TRBV7-8,TRBJ1-5,NA
CASSPQADRVRNTIYF,TGTGCCAGCTCACCCCAGGCGGACAGGGTGAGGAACACCATATATTTT,NA,TRBV18,TRBJ1-3,TRBD1
CASSLADSRNQPQHF,TGTGCCAGCAGCTTAGCCGACAGCCGCAATCAGCCCCAGCATTTT,few,TRBV7-9,TRBJ1-5,NA
CASSPGTRGAEQYF,TGTGCCAGCAGCCCCGGGACTAGAGGTGCCGAGCAGTACTTC,NA,TRBV6-2/TRBV6-3,TRBJ2-7,TRBD2
CSARGDRSYEQYF,TGCAGCGCCCGAGGGGACAGGTCCTACGAGCAGTACTTC,NA,TRBV29-1,TRBJ2-7,TRBD1
CASSPIRVNEQFF,TGTGCCAGCTCACCAATCAGGGTAAATGAGCAGTTCTTC,NA,TRBV18,TRBJ2-1,NA
CASSGGPGDTEAFF,TGTGCCAGCAGCGGGGGTCCAGGGGACACTGAAGCTTTCTTT,NA,TRBV9,TRBJ1-1,NA
CASSLGQGMNTEAFF,TGCGCCAGCAGCTTGGGGCAGGGCATGAACACTGAAGCTTTCTTT,NA,TRBV5-1,TRBJ1-1,NA
CATSRGTRNEKLFF,TGTGCCACCTCGCGGGGTACGCGGAATGAAAAACTGTTTTTT,NA,TRBV7-2,TRBJ1-4,NA
CASSRGYGYTF,TGTGCCAGCAGTCGGGGTTATGGCTACACCTTC,NA,TRBV28,TRBJ1-2,NA
CASSSIPATGMIAYEQYF,TGTGCCAGCAGTTCGATCCCCGCGACAGGGATGATAGCCTACGAGCAGTACTTC,NA,TRBV6-2/TRBV6-3,TRBJ2-7,TRBD1
CAWSVVAGTSGIETQYF,TGTGCCTGGAGTGTAGTAGCAGGGACTAGCGGGATCGAGACCCAGTACTTC,NA,TRBV30,TRBJ2-5,TRBD2
CASSSSTSSGNTGELFF,TGTGCCAGCAGCTCCTCTACCTCTAGCGGGAACACCGGGGAGCTGTTTTTT,NA,TRBV7-2,TRBJ2-2,TRBD2
CASSQGAVAYDTQYF,TGTGCCAGCAGCCAGGGGGCGGTAGCATATGATACGCAGTATTTT,NA,TRBV11-2,TRBJ2-3,TRBD1
CSVQGVDYGYTF,TGCAGCGTGCAGGGTGTTGACTATGGCTACACCTTC,few,TRBV29-1,TRBJ1-2,NA
CASSMQSSTDTQYF,TGTGCCAGTAGTATGCAGTCTAGCACAGATACGCAGTATTTT,NA,TRBV19,TRBJ2-3,NA
CASSKQENEKLFF,TGTGCCAGCAGTAAACAGGAGAATGAAAAGCTGTTTTTT,few,TRBV3-1/TRBV3-2,TRBJ1-4,NA
CAISHPTGSEQFF,TGTGCCATCAGTCATCCAACCGGGTCCGAGCAGTTCTTC,NA,TRBV10-3,TRBJ2-1,NA
CASAPGLALNEQFF,TGTGCCAGCGCACCGGGACTAGCGCTCAATGAGCAGTTCTTC,NA,TRBV7-3,TRBJ2-1,TRBD2
CASSLSGRGYEGYTF,TGTGCCAGCAGTTTATCAGGCAGGGGGTATGAGGGCTACACCTTC,NA,TRBV27,TRBJ1-2,TRBD1